The rows below give T cell receptor beta chains drawn from one sample of a study of T cells in narcolepsy. The method was immunoSEQ multiplex PCR; TCRdb's version includes in-frame clones alone and lacks a portion of them. The table shows nearly 25,000 clones, with about 60% occurring only once. Sequencing used memory (CD45RA-) CD4+ T cells from blood. These receptors all stem from a human donor in good health. Each CDR3 is given with its conserved first and last residue. Fields, in order: CDR3 protein, CDR3 DNA, clone size, J gene, D gene, V gene. D genes are given only for firm matches. The size field is filled for only some rows; it gives once, few, many or a size class.

CATLQGNTIYF | TGTGCCACCCTACAGGGAAACACCATATATTTT | NA | TRBJ1-3 | NA | TRBV15
CASSQGLALEEQYF | TGCGCCAGCAGCCAGGGACTCGCCTTGGAAGAGCAGTACTTC | NA | TRBJ2-7 | NA | TRBV5-1
CASSFAGGNTGELFF | TGTGCCAGCAGCTTCGCAGGGGGGAACACCGGGGAGCTGTTTTTT | NA | TRBJ2-2 | TRBD1 | TRBV11-1
CASSEAFGQGRISPLHF | TGTGCCAGCAGTGAAGCCTTCGGACAGGGGAGAATTTCACCCCTCCACTTT | few | TRBJ1-6 | TRBD1 | TRBV6-1
CASSPGGNYGYTF | TGTGCCAGCAGTCCAGGGGGTAATTATGGCTACACCTTC | NA | TRBJ1-2 | TRBD1 | TRBV2
CASSGGTTSGIDTQYF | TGCGCCAGCAGCGGAGGGACGACTAGCGGCATAGATACGCAGTATTTT | few | TRBJ2-3 | TRBD2 | TRBV5-1
CSVKTGQGYTF | TGCAGTGTTAAGACCGGTCAGGGCTACACCTTC | NA | TRBJ1-2 | NA | TRBV20-1
CASSILGQGNSPLHF | TGTGCCAGCAGTATACTAGGACAGGGCAATTCACCCCTCCACTTT | once | TRBJ1-6 | TRBD1 | TRBV6-6
CASSLRGGSYEQYF | TGTGCCAGCAGCTTGAGAGGGGGATCCTACGAGCAGTACTTC | NA | TRBJ2-7 | NA | TRBV5-6
CASSMEGAQYF | TGTGCCAGTAGTATGGAAGGTGCGCAGTATTTT | few | TRBJ2-3 | NA | TRBV19
CASSGTGADTQYF | TGTGCCAGCAGCGGGACTGGAGCAGATACGCAGTATTTT | NA | TRBJ2-3 | NA | TRBV2
CASSQYRAAGGNQPQHF | TGTGCCAGCAGCCAATATCGGGCAGCCGGCGGCAATCAGCCCCAGCATTTT | NA | TRBJ1-5 | NA | TRBV16
CASSQDPAGTSNTQYF | TGCGCCAGCAGCCAAGATCCGGCTGGGACTTCGAATACGCAGTATTTT | NA | TRBJ2-3 | NA | TRBV4-1
CATSPRRSYQETQYF | TGTGCCACCTCCCCCCGGCGAAGTTACCAAGAGACCCAGTACTTC | NA | TRBJ2-5 | NA | TRBV15
CAISAQGNNEQFF | TGTGCCATCAGTGCCCAGGGTAATAATGAGCAGTTCTTC | NA | TRBJ2-1 | NA | TRBV10-3
CSVVYTEAFF | TGCAGCGTTGTGTATACTGAAGCTTTCTTT | NA | TRBJ1-1 | NA | TRBV29-1
CASSSGAGQYGNTIYF | TGTGCCAGCAGCTCCGGGGCAGGGCAGTATGGAAACACCATATATTTT | NA | TRBJ1-3 | NA | TRBV5-4
CASSLRTRQIQETQYF | TGTGCCAGCAGCTTAAGAACGAGACAGATACAAGAGACCCAGTACTTC | few | TRBJ2-5 | NA | TRBV7-2
CASSSQYQPQHF | TGTGCCAGTAGTTCCCAGTATCAGCCCCAGCATTTT | once | TRBJ1-5 | NA | TRBV19
CAWSVGLAGGSQETQYF | TGTGCCTGGAGCGTTGGACTAGCGGGAGGGTCCCAAGAGACCCAGTACTTC | NA | TRBJ2-5 | TRBD2 | TRBV30
CASSSQGGEAFF | TGCGCCAGCAGCTCACAGGGGGGAGAAGCTTTCTTT | few | TRBJ1-1 | TRBD1 | TRBV5-1
CASSPFKGETNTEAFF | TGTGCCAGCAGCCCATTTAAGGGGGAAACGAACACTGAAGCTTTCTTT | few | TRBJ1-1 | NA | TRBV11-3
CASTTTGGLTDTQYF | TGTGCCAGCACGACCACTGGGGGGCTCACAGATACGCAGTATTTT | NA | TRBJ2-3 | NA | TRBV28
CSATEETQYF | TGCAGCGCAACCGAAGAGACCCAGTACTTC | NA | TRBJ2-5 | NA | TRBV29-1
CASSISGITSGSYEQYF | TGCGCCAGCAGTATTTCAGGGATCACTAGCGGTTCCTACGAGCAGTACTTC | NA | TRBJ2-7 | TRBD2 | TRBV5-1
CASSYTGTGRLYTF | TGTGCCAGCAGTTACACCGGGACAGGTAGATTGTACACCTTC | NA | TRBJ1-2 | TRBD1 | TRBV27
CASSLSYGSVDEQYF | TGTGCCAGCAGCTTATCTTACGGGTCCGTTGACGAGCAGTACTTC | few | TRBJ2-7 | NA | TRBV7-6
CAGGRRGTSPYNEQFF | TGTGCCGGCGGGAGAAGAGGGACTTCGCCCTACAATGAGCAGTTCTTC | NA | TRBJ2-1 | TRBD2 | TRBV5-8
CATSRGRSYEQYF | TGTGCCACCAGCAGAGGCCGAAGCTACGAGCAGTACTTC | NA | TRBJ2-7 | NA | TRBV15
CASSSAGDTGELFF | TGTGCCAGCTCTAGCGCGGGGGACACCGGGGAGCTGTTTTTT | NA | TRBJ2-2 | TRBD2 | TRBV6-1
CASSDPGGLAETQYF | TGTGCCAGCAGCGACCCCGGGGGGTTGGCGGAGACCCAGTACTTC | NA | TRBJ2-5 | TRBD2 | TRBV2
CASSVSEQYF | TGTGCCAGCAGTGTGTCCGAGCAGTACTTC | NA | TRBJ2-7 | NA | TRBV25-1
CASSGSGVGNQPQHF | TGTGCCAGCAGTGGAAGTGGAGTGGGCAATCAGCCCCAGCATTTT | once | TRBJ1-5 | NA | TRBV6-5
CAINTGTEETQYF | TGTGCCATCAACACCGGGACAGAAGAGACCCAGTACTTC | NA | TRBJ2-5 | TRBD1 | TRBV10-3
CSVHRGDTQYF | TGCAGCGTCCACCGCGGGGATACGCAGTATTTT | NA | TRBJ2-3 | NA | TRBV29-1
CASSLRHNQPQHF | TGTGCCAGCAGCCTCCGTCACAATCAGCCCCAGCATTTT | NA | TRBJ1-5 | NA | TRBV7-2
CASTPGGSSNQPQHF | TGTGCCAGCACCCCCGGGGGGAGCAGCAATCAGCCCCAGCATTTT | NA | TRBJ1-5 | NA | TRBV7-2
CASSSIAGGTDTQYF | TGTGCCAGTAGTTCCATAGCGGGAGGTACAGATACGCAGTATTTT | NA | TRBJ2-3 | TRBD2 | TRBV19
CASSLGHTDTQYF | TGTGCCAGCAGCTTAGGACACACAGATACGCAGTATTTT | once | TRBJ2-3 | NA | TRBV7-2
CASRKEDRGYEQYF | TGTGCCAGCAGGAAAGAGGACAGGGGATACGAGCAGTACTTC | NA | TRBJ2-7 | TRBD1 | TRBV2
CASSVDSGGNEQFF | TGTGCCAGCAGCGTAGACAGCGGGGGCAATGAGCAGTTCTTC | NA | TRBJ2-1 | TRBD2 | TRBV9
CASSRPGGHSPLHF | TGTGCCAGCAGCAGACCAGGGGGGCATTCACCCCTCCACTTT | NA | TRBJ1-6 | TRBD1 | TRBV5-6
CASSLLVFGRGASYEQYF | TGTGCCAGCAGTTTATTAGTTTTTGGGAGGGGGGCCTCCTACGAGCAGTACTTC | NA | TRBJ2-7 | NA | TRBV28
CASSFTQGLAKNIQYF | TGTGCCAGCAGCTTTACACAGGGTTTAGCCAAAAACATTCAGTACTTC | few | TRBJ2-4 | NA | TRBV5-6